This is a list of T cell receptor beta chains from one sample in a study of cytomegalovirus exposure and HLA in healthy donors. Sequencing was performed with immunoSEQ multiplex PCR; in TCRdb, only in-frame clones are kept and a portion is missing. The sample includes about 200,000 clones, roughly 80% seen only once; the top ten take 3.8%. Source material: PBMCs. These receptor sequences come from a male donor in good health and CMV-seronegative. CDR3s include the opening cysteine and the closing phenylalanine or tryptophan. A D gene is named only where the DNA matches it firmly. Clone size appears in some rows only: once, few, many, or a class for an expanded clone.

clone size: .
V gene: TRBV28
D gene: .
J gene: TRBJ1-3
CDR3 DNA: TGTGCCAGCAGTTTGCAGGGGCAGGGAAACACCATATATTTT
CDR3 protein: CASSLQGQGNTIYF

clone size: once
V gene: TRBV19
D gene: TRBD2
J gene: TRBJ2-2
CDR3 DNA: TGTGCCAGTACCAGACTAGCGGGAGAAACCGGGGAGCTGTTTTTT
CDR3 protein: CASTRLAGETGELFF

clone size: .
V gene: TRBV29-1
D gene: .
J gene: TRBJ2-7
CDR3 DNA: TGCAGCGTTGAAGATCCGGACAGATCCTACGAGCAGTACTTC
CDR3 protein: CSVEDPDRSYEQYF

clone size: .
V gene: TRBV10-3
D gene: .
J gene: TRBJ1-1
CDR3 DNA: TGTGCCATCAGTGATCAACGGAGGGATGAAGCTTTCTTT
CDR3 protein: CAISDQRRDEAFF

clone size: .
V gene: TRBV19
D gene: .
J gene: TRBJ1-4
CDR3 DNA: TGTGCCAGTAAAGGGATAGGGGCCGGCGAAAAACTGTTTTTT
CDR3 protein: CASKGIGAGEKLFF

clone size: .
V gene: TRBV7-9
D gene: TRBD2
J gene: TRBJ2-7
CDR3 DNA: TGTGCCAGCAGCCATTCCGGGACTAGCGGGAGATCATACGAGCAGTACTTC
CDR3 protein: CASSHSGTSGRSYEQYF

clone size: .
V gene: TRBV11-3
D gene: .
J gene: TRBJ2-1
CDR3 DNA: TGTGCCAGCAGCTTAGCTGCGGGCAATGAGCAGTTCTTC
CDR3 protein: CASSLAAGNEQFF

clone size: once
V gene: TRBV5-1
D gene: TRBD1
J gene: TRBJ1-2
CDR3 DNA: TGCGCCAGCAGTCGAGGACAGGGGGACTATGGCTACACCTTC
CDR3 protein: CASSRGQGDYGYTF

clone size: .
V gene: TRBV6-5
D gene: TRBD1
J gene: TRBJ1-4
CDR3 DNA: TGTGCCAGCAGTGAGGGGACAGGGGTGGAAAAACTGTTTTTT
CDR3 protein: CASSEGTGVEKLFF

clone size: .
V gene: TRBV6-1
D gene: .
J gene: TRBJ1-5
CDR3 DNA: TGTGCCAGCAGTGATGATAGCTTGGGGAGTCAGCCCCAGCATTTT
CDR3 protein: CASSDDSLGSQPQHF

clone size: .
V gene: TRBV27
D gene: .
J gene: TRBJ2-2
CDR3 DNA: TGTGCCAGCAATTTGCGCCAGGGAAGGACCGGGGAGCTGTTTTTT
CDR3 protein: CASNLRQGRTGELFF

clone size: .
V gene: TRBV5-8
D gene: TRBD2
J gene: TRBJ2-1
CDR3 DNA: TGTGCCAGCAGCTCCCACGGGGGGAGCAATGAGCAGTTCTTC
CDR3 protein: CASSSHGGSNEQFF

clone size: .
V gene: TRBV7-9
D gene: .
J gene: TRBJ2-4
CDR3 DNA: TGTGCCAGCAGCTCATCATACTCTTTAGCCAAAAACATTCAGTACTTC
CDR3 protein: CASSSSYSLAKNIQYF

clone size: .
V gene: TRBV9
D gene: .
J gene: TRBJ2-2
CDR3 DNA: TGTGCCAGCAGCGCCCGCGCGGGACGCACCGGGGAGCTGTTTTTT
CDR3 protein: CASSARAGRTGELFF

clone size: .
V gene: TRBV28
D gene: .
J gene: TRBJ1-4
CDR3 DNA: TGTGCCAGCACCCTGGTACGGGGGTATGAAAAACTGTTTTTT
CDR3 protein: CASTLVRGYEKLFF

clone size: .
V gene: TRBV11-2
D gene: TRBD2
J gene: TRBJ2-5
CDR3 DNA: TGTGCCAGCAGCTTATTGCAAGCGGGAGGTGTAGAGACCCAGTACTTC
CDR3 protein: CASSLLQAGGVETQYF

clone size: .
V gene: TRBV7-9
D gene: TRBD2
J gene: TRBJ2-1
CDR3 DNA: TGTGCCAGCAGTACTGCGGGAGGTTGGAATGAGCAGTTCTTC
CDR3 protein: CASSTAGGWNEQFF

clone size: .
V gene: TRBV6-6
D gene: .
J gene: TRBJ1-1
CDR3 DNA: TGTGCCAGCAGCCAGGTCGGGGGGGGCACTGAAGCTTTCTTT
CDR3 protein: CASSQVGGGTEAFF

clone size: once
V gene: TRBV6-1
D gene: TRBD2
J gene: TRBJ2-3
CDR3 DNA: TGTGCCAGCAGTGGGAGCGGGAGACGGGGGATAGATACGCAGTATTTT
CDR3 protein: CASSGSGRRGIDTQYF

clone size: .
V gene: TRBV9
D gene: .
J gene: TRBJ2-1
CDR3 DNA: TGTGCCAGCAGCGTAAGCGGGGAGCAGTTCTTC
CDR3 protein: CASSVSGEQFF

clone size: .
V gene: TRBV6-1
D gene: TRBD1
J gene: TRBJ1-2
CDR3 DNA: TGTGCCAGCGGTTTCACAGGGGGATGGATCTATGGCTACACCTTC
CDR3 protein: CASGFTGGWIYGYTF

clone size: .
V gene: TRBV29-1
D gene: .
J gene: TRBJ2-7
CDR3 DNA: TGCAGCGTTGAAGATGGCACCGACTACTCCTACGAGCAGTACTTC
CDR3 protein: CSVEDGTDYSYEQYF

clone size: .
V gene: TRBV9
D gene: .
J gene: TRBJ2-1
CDR3 DNA: TGTGCCAGCAGCGTAAAGGGCGGGACGGGAAATGAGCAGTTCTTC
CDR3 protein: CASSVKGGTGNEQFF

clone size: .
V gene: TRBV5-4
D gene: TRBD2
J gene: TRBJ2-7
CDR3 DNA: TGTGCCAGCAGCCCCCCTAGCGGGAGCCGATACGAGCAGTACTTC
CDR3 protein: CASSPPSGSRYEQYF

clone size: once
V gene: TRBV2
D gene: TRBD1
J gene: TRBJ1-2
CDR3 DNA: TGTGCCAGCAGTGTCAGGACAGGGGGCGAGGCAAACTATGGCTACACCTTC
CDR3 protein: CASSVRTGGEANYGYTF

clone size: .
V gene: TRBV6-6
D gene: TRBD2
J gene: TRBJ2-1
CDR3 DNA: TGTGCCAGCAGTTACGCCCAGCGGGGCCTCTACAATGAGCAGTTCTTC
CDR3 protein: CASSYAQRGLYNEQFF

clone size: few
V gene: TRBV6-1
D gene: TRBD1
J gene: TRBJ1-1
CDR3 DNA: TGTGCCAGCCCTCGACAGGGGAGTTTGAACACTGAAGCTTTCTTT
CDR3 protein: CASPRQGSLNTEAFF

clone size: .
V gene: TRBV2
D gene: .
J gene: TRBJ2-7
CDR3 DNA: TGTGCCAGCGGACAGTCCCTCTCCTACGAGCAGTACTTC
CDR3 protein: CASGQSLSYEQYF

clone size: .
V gene: TRBV28
D gene: .
J gene: TRBJ1-5
CDR3 DNA: TGTGCCACCTACGAACAGGGAATTAGCAATCAGCCCCAGCATTTT
CDR3 protein: CATYEQGISNQPQHF

clone size: .
V gene: TRBV19
D gene: TRBD1
J gene: TRBJ1-5
CDR3 DNA: TGTGCCAGTAGTATCGTGACAGGGGGCACGGGCAATCAGCCCCAGCATTTT
CDR3 protein: CASSIVTGGTGNQPQHF

clone size: .
V gene: TRBV6-4
D gene: TRBD1
J gene: TRBJ2-7
CDR3 DNA: TGTGCCAGCAGTATCGGACAGGGGGGGATCTACGAGCAGTACTTC
CDR3 protein: CASSIGQGGIYEQYF

clone size: .
V gene: TRBV29-1
D gene: .
J gene: TRBJ1-1
CDR3 DNA: TGCAGCGCCTCCAGTGGCATGAACACTGAAGCTTTCTTT
CDR3 protein: CSASSGMNTEAFF

clone size: .
V gene: TRBV27
D gene: .
J gene: TRBJ2-7
CDR3 DNA: TGTGCCAGCAGCAACAGCTCCTACGAGCAGTACTTC
CDR3 protein: CASSNSSYEQYF

clone size: .
V gene: TRBV7-6
D gene: TRBD2
J gene: TRBJ2-5
CDR3 DNA: TGTGCCAGCAGCCTCCCGGGAGGGGGTCCGGAGACCCAGTACTTC
CDR3 protein: CASSLPGGGPETQYF

clone size: .
V gene: TRBV6-5
D gene: TRBD2
J gene: TRBJ2-2
CDR3 DNA: TGTGCCAGCAGAGGGACTAGCGGGATGTCCGGGGAGCTGTTTTTT
CDR3 protein: CASRGTSGMSGELFF

clone size: .
V gene: TRBV11-3
D gene: TRBD2
J gene: TRBJ2-7
CDR3 DNA: TGTGCCAGCAGCATCGTGGCGGGAGGTTTCAGGGACGAGCAGTACTTC
CDR3 protein: CASSIVAGGFRDEQYF

clone size: .
V gene: TRBV4-1
D gene: TRBD2
J gene: TRBJ2-7
CDR3 DNA: TGCGCCAGCAGCCTCTTCTGGGGGGCTAGCGGGAGGGACGAGCAGTACTTC
CDR3 protein: CASSLFWGASGRDEQYF

clone size: .
V gene: TRBV19
D gene: .
J gene: TRBJ2-1
CDR3 DNA: TGTGCCAGTAGCGGAGGCTTGGGGTACAATGAGCAGTTCTTC
CDR3 protein: CASSGGLGYNEQFF

clone size: .
V gene: TRBV7-9
D gene: TRBD1
J gene: TRBJ1-2
CDR3 DNA: TGTTCCAGCAGCTTAGCGTGGACAGGCCCCTCTCCCGGCTACACCTTC
CDR3 protein: CSSSLAWTGPSPGYTF

clone size: .
V gene: TRBV28
D gene: TRBD1
J gene: TRBJ1-4
CDR3 DNA: TGTGCCAGCAGTTTGCCAGGACAGGGGAAAGGGGAAAAACTGTTTTTT
CDR3 protein: CASSLPGQGKGEKLFF

clone size: .
V gene: TRBV28
D gene: TRBD2
J gene: TRBJ2-1
CDR3 DNA: TGTGCCAGCAGTTCCCTAGCGCGGGAGCTCTCCAATGAGCAGTTCTTC
CDR3 protein: CASSSLARELSNEQFF

clone size: .
V gene: TRBV7-9
D gene: .
J gene: TRBJ1-1
CDR3 DNA: TGTGCCAGCAGCGCCCAGGGGACTGAAGCTTTCTTT
CDR3 protein: CASSAQGTEAFF

clone size: .
V gene: TRBV5-1
D gene: .
J gene: TRBJ2-5
CDR3 DNA: TGCGCCAGCAGCTACAGGGACCGAGAGACCCAGTACTTC
CDR3 protein: CASSYRDRETQYF

clone size: .
V gene: TRBV7-9
D gene: TRBD2
J gene: TRBJ2-1
CDR3 DNA: TGTGCCAGCAGCTTGCTTGGGACTAGCGGGAGGGCCGGGCAGTTCTTC
CDR3 protein: CASSLLGTSGRAGQFF

clone size: .
V gene: TRBV6-5
D gene: .
J gene: TRBJ1-5
CDR3 DNA: TGTGCCAGCAGTGTCGGGGAAAGCAATCAGCCCCAGCATTTT
CDR3 protein: CASSVGESNQPQHF

clone size: .
V gene: TRBV6-1
D gene: TRBD2
J gene: TRBJ2-3
CDR3 DNA: TGTGCCAGCAGTGCGAGCGGGAGCGGCACAGATACGCAGTATTTT
CDR3 protein: CASSASGSGTDTQYF

clone size: .
V gene: TRBV7-8
D gene: .
J gene: TRBJ1-1
CDR3 DNA: TGTGCCAGCAGCTTATATGCGGGGCTGAACACTGAAGCTTTCTTT
CDR3 protein: CASSLYAGLNTEAFF

clone size: many
V gene: TRBV10-1
D gene: TRBD1
J gene: TRBJ2-1
CDR3 DNA: TGCGCCAGCAGTGCACTGGGACAGGGGAATGAGCAGTTCTTC
CDR3 protein: CASSALGQGNEQFF

clone size: .
V gene: TRBV2
D gene: TRBD2
J gene: TRBJ2-5
CDR3 DNA: TGTGCCAGCATAAGCGGGATTAGGGAGACCCAGTACTTC
CDR3 protein: CASISGIRETQYF

clone size: .
V gene: TRBV7-3
D gene: TRBD1
J gene: TRBJ2-7
CDR3 DNA: TGTGCCAGCACCAGAAGGACAGGAGCTAACTACGAGCAGTACTTC
CDR3 protein: CASTRRTGANYEQYF

clone size: .
V gene: TRBV5-1
D gene: TRBD1
J gene: TRBJ2-1
CDR3 DNA: TGCGCCAGCAGCTTAGGACAGGGGGCGAATGAGCAGTTCTTC
CDR3 protein: CASSLGQGANEQFF

clone size: .
V gene: TRBV12-5
D gene: .
J gene: TRBJ1-1
CDR3 DNA: TGTGCTAGTGGTGGGGGAGGTGCGAACACTGAAGCTTTCTTT
CDR3 protein: CASGGGGANTEAFF

clone size: .
V gene: TRBV9
D gene: .
J gene: TRBJ2-1
CDR3 DNA: TGTGCCAGCAGTGCCTTCGGGATGGACTACAATGAGCAGTTCTTC
CDR3 protein: CASSAFGMDYNEQFF

clone size: .
V gene: TRBV10-3
D gene: .
J gene: TRBJ1-2
CDR3 DNA: TGTGCCTCTGAACCGGGGGATGCGGGCTATGGCTACACCTTC
CDR3 protein: CASEPGDAGYGYTF